This T cell receptor beta chain appears in the sequencing data of a study of human T cells and chemical hapten exposure. With V trimmed by 6 bases and J by 3 bases, 7 bases remained unmatched. The V gene's germline CDR1 is SQVTM and CDR2 ANQGSEA. The CDR3 sequence is 13 residues long. TCRdb recomputed calls from the RACE reads with MiXCR, one row per CDR3 protein. Among around 95,000 distinct CDR3 sequences, about a tenth were seen once, and the ten largest hold about 3%. Sample time point: pre-sensitization, week 0. Regarding treatment: therapeutic diphenylcyclopropenone sensitization with weekly scalp DPC. The sample holds a few counts of this clonotype.

The starting material was whole blood, obtained in connection with sensitization to the hapten diphenylcyclopropenone (DPC). This chain connects TRBV29-1 to TRBJ2-7; TRBD2 matches at 8 bases. This clonotype originated in a woman aged 55-70 years with alopecia areata. Some clones in this sample may be carry-over from other donors' samples. The CDR3 DNA reads as TGCAGCGTCGGGGGGGGACAAATCTACGAGCAGTACTTC. Translation: CSVGGGQIYEQYF.